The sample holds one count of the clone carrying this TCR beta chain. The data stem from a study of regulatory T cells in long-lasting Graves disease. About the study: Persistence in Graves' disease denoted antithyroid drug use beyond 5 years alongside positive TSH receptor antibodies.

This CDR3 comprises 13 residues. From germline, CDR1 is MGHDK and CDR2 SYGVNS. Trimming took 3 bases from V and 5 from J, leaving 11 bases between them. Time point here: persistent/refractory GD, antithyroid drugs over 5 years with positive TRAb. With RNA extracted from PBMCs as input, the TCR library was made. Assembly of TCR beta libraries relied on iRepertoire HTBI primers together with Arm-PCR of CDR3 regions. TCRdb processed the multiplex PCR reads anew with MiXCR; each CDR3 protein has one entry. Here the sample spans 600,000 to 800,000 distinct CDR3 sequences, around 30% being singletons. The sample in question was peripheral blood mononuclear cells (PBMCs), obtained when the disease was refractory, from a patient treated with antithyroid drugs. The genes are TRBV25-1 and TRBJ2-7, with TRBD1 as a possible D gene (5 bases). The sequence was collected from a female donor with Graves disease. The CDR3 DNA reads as TGTGCCAGCAGTGATGCAGGGCCAAACGAGCAGTACTTC. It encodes CASSDAGPNEQYF.